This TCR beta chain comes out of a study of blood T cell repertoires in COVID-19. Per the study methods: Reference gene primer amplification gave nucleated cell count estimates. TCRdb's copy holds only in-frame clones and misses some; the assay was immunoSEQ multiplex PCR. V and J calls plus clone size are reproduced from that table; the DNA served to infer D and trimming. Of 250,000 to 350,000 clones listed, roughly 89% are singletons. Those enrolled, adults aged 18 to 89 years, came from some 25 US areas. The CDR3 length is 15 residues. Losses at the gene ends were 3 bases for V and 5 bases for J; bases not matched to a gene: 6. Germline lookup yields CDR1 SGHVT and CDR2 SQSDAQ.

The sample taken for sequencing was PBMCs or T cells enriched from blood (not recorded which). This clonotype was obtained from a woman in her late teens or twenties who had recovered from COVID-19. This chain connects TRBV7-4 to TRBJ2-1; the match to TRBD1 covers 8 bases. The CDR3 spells CASSLRTGRNNEQFF. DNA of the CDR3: TGTGCCAGCAGCTTGAGGACAGGGAGGAACAATGAGCAGTTCTTC.